Shown below are 25 T cell receptor beta chains from a single sample sequenced in a study of OX40 agonist ivuxolimab in advanced cancers. Profiling relied on immunoSEQ multiplex PCR, and the TCRdb table lists in-frame clones only, not all of them. The table records around 64,000 clones, roughly 85% of them present only once. The sample consisted of CD4+ or CD8+ T cells sorted from blood, taken in a trial of the OX40 agonist ivuxolimab. Receptors originate from an adult with an advanced solid tumor such as melanoma, head and neck, liver or kidney cancer.

The rearrangement uses TRBV10-3 and TRBJ2-2; D might be TRBD1 (6 bases). Trimming took 6 bases from V and 1 from J, leaving 9 bases between them. This CDR3 has 14 amino acids. Germline CDR1 reads ENHRY; CDR2 reads SYGVKD. The CDR3, as DNA: TGTGCCATCAGCAGGACAGAGAACACCGGGGAGCTGTTTTTT. Amino acid sequence: CAISRTENTGELFF.

The chain uses TRBV19 and TRBJ1-2, with D hard to call. In germline, CDR1 is LNHDA, CDR2 SQIVND (reference sequence). CDR3 length: 14 amino acids. The V end was cut by 7 bases, the J end by 2 bases, with 14 bases between. CDR3 region: CASTSFRENYGYTF. CDR3 DNA: TGTGCCAGTACCTCCTTTAGGGAGAACTATGGCTACACCTTC.

The chain has TRBV10-3 and TRBJ1-1, with a possible D match to TRBD1 (5 bases). From germline, CDR1 is ENHRY and CDR2 SYGVKD. Trimming left V 1 base short and J 6 bases short, with 15 bases between. The CDR3 extends over 15 amino acids. CDR3 amino acids: CAISEYGSLGAEAFF. CDR3 DNA: TGTGCCATCAGTGAGTACGGCAGCCTGGGGGCTGAAGCTTTCTTT.

This clone was seen just once. V gene TRBV7-9 combines with J gene TRBJ2-6; D gene unclear. V gave up 2 bases and J gave up 2 bases, with 4 bases separating them. The CDR3 contains 14 residues. The V gene's germline CDR1 is SEHNR and CDR2 FQNEAQ (reference sequence). The CDR3 loop is CASSLRTGANVLTF. The DNA for the CDR3 is TGTGCCAGCAGCTTAAGGACTGGGGCCAACGTCCTGACTTTC.

The chain joins TRBV5-4 to TRBJ2-5; D is perhaps TRBD1 or TRBD2 (5 bases each). The length of the CDR3 is 16 residues. The germline CDR1 and CDR2 sequences are SGHNT and YYREEE (reference sequence). The V gene lost 0 bases and the J gene lost 11 bases, with 23 bases spanning the gap. CDR3 sequence: CASSLAGTGSTREQYF. The CDR3 DNA follows: TGTGCCAGCAGCTTGGCCGGGACGGGGAGTACGAGGGAGCAGTACTTC.

The rearrangement links TRBV27 to TRBJ2-7; D call uncertain. Trimming took 3 bases from V and 3 from J, leaving 9 bases between them. Germline values: CDR1 MNHEY, CDR2 SMNVEV (reference sequence). The CDR3 is made up of 13 amino acids. CDR3 sequence: CASSFSSGYEQYF. The CDR3 nucleotides read TGTGCCAGCAGTTTTTCATCGGGCTACGAGCAGTACTTC.

The genes are TRBV6-5 and TRBJ2-7, with 8 bases that match TRBD2. CDR1 MNHEY and CDR2 SVGAGI come from the germline V gene. Losses at the gene ends were 5 bases for V and 6 bases for J; bases not matched to a gene: 9. The CDR3 loop spans 14 amino acids. This CDR3 reads CASSPPGGSREQYF. The CDR3 nucleotides read TGTGCCAGCAGTCCCCCGGGGGGGTCTCGCGAGCAGTACTTC.

This chain uses TRBV9 with TRBJ1-1, with D unclear. This CDR3 has 15 amino acids. Germline CDR1 reads SGDLS; CDR2 reads YYNGEE. V was pared by 4 bases and J by 0 bases, with 13 bases between. CDR3: CASSPRGKVNTEAFF. The CDR3 DNA reads TGTGCCAGCAGCCCCCGAGGAAAGGTGAACACTGAAGCTTTCTTT.

The chain has TRBV18 and TRBJ1-2, with TRBD1 as a possible D gene (6 bases). The CDR3 loop spans 13 amino acids. The germline V gene has CDR1 KGHSH and CDR2 LQKENI. Trimming shortened V by 3 bases and J by 4 bases, and 9 bases separated the two germline ends. CDR3 residues: CASSPARGYGYTF. CDR3 coding DNA: TGTGCCAGCTCACCTGCCAGGGGCTATGGCTACACCTTC.

The chain combines TRBV2 with TRBJ2-7, with D perhaps assigned TRBD1 or TRBD2 (5 bases each). Germline V lookup: CDR1 SNHLY, CDR2 FYNNEI. CDR3 size: 12 residues. Trimming pared 8 bases from V and 6 bases from J, leaving 14 bases between. CDR3 sequence: CASGRRESEQYF. The CDR3 region has the DNA TGTGCCAGCGGGCGCAGGGAGAGCGAGCAGTACTTC. The full variable domain, in which reference TRBV2 and TRBJ2-7 provide the parts outside the CDR3, is EPEVTQTPSHQVTQMGQEVILRCVPISNHLYFYWYRQILGQKVEFLVSFYNNEISEKSEIFDDQFSVERPDGSNFTLKIRSTKLEDSAMYFCASGRRESEQYFGPGTRLTVT.

The chain joins TRBV6-1 to TRBJ1-1; D ambiguous. The CDR3 covers 15 residues. The ends were cut back, 4 bases at V and 1 base at J, with 13 bases in the middle. Germline CDR1 and CDR2: MNHNS and SASEGT. CDR3 bases: TGTGCCAGCAGTGTAGCAGGACTGCCGAACACTGAAGCTTTCTTT. Amino acids: CASSVAGLPNTEAFF.

Regarding this clone: Other DNA sequences within the sample encode an identical CDR3. This rearrangement joins TRBV29-1 to TRBJ2-3; D possibly corresponds to TRBD2 (6 bases). The V end lost 4 bases, the J end lost 0 bases, and 8 bases lay between the germline ends. The CDR3 has 13 amino acids. Germline V gene lookup returns CDR1 SQVTM and CDR2 ANQGSEA. The CDR3 sequence is CSVVGGSTDTQYF. In DNA form, the CDR3 reads TGCAGCGTTGTGGGGGGTAGCACAGATACGCAGTATTTT.

The rearrangement links TRBV5-5 to TRBJ2-3, with TRBD1 as a possible D gene (6 bases). Germline assignment: CDR1 SGHKS and CDR2 YYEKEE (reference sequence). V lost 3 bases and J 3 bases, leaving 11 bases between the germline ends. There are 14 residues in the CDR3. CDR3 sequence: CASSSGQPTDTQYF. The CDR3 DNA sequence: TGTGCCAGCAGCTCGGGACAACCTACAGATACGCAGTATTTT.

The J gene is TRBJ2-3, the V gene TRBV4-2, with 13 bases fitting TRBD2. The CDR3 spans 15 residues. The junction had 7 bases not matched to a gene; V was cut back by 4 bases and J by 9 bases. CDR1 LGHNA and CDR2 YNFKEQ come from the germline V gene. The chain's CDR3 is CASSLTSGGADTQYF. The DNA of the CDR3 is TGTGCCAGCAGCCTTACTAGCGGGGGGGCTGACACGCAGTATTTT.

This chain uses TRBV28 with TRBJ2-7, with 11 positions matching TRBD1. The CDR3 runs 15 residues. The germline V gene has CDR1 MDHEN and CDR2 SYDVKM. V dropped 4 bases and J dropped 7; count of bases not matched to a gene: 9. The CDR3 coding sequence is TGTGCCAGCAGTTCTCCGGGACAGGGGGGGAGTGAGCAGTACTTC. This encodes CASSSPGQGGSEQYF.

The chain is built from TRBV20-1 and TRBJ1-2; D gene uncertain. The CDR3 extends over 11 amino acids. Per the germline V gene, CDR1 is DFQATT and CDR2 is SNEGSKA (reference sequence). V was trimmed by 4 bases and J by 7 bases, leaving 10 bases between them. This chain's CDR3 is CSATPGGGYTF. In DNA, the CDR3 is TGCAGTGCTACCCCGGGAGGTGGCTACACCTTC.

V and J are TRBV10-1 and TRBJ1-1, with D uncertain. The CDR3 is made up of 13 amino acids. Trimming pared 4 bases from V and 3 bases from J, leaving 9 bases between. The germline V gene has CDR1 WNHNN and CDR2 SYGVQD (reference sequence). The CDR3, as DNA: TGCGCCAGCAGTGCGAACAGAGACACTGAAGCTTTCTTT. Encoded protein: CASSANRDTEAFF.

This clone was seen once. The genes are TRBV19 and TRBJ2-6, with D hard to call. The CDR3 is 13 residues long. V lost 5 bases and J 2 bases, leaving 4 bases between the germline ends. CDR1 is LNHDA, CDR2 SQIVND, per germline (reference sequence). The CDR3 loop reads CASSGTGANVLTF. CDR3 sequence (DNA): TGTGCCAGTAGTGGGACTGGGGCCAACGTCCTGACTTTC.

This chain connects TRBV5-1 to TRBJ2-1, with unresolved D. Trimming shortened V by 4 bases and J by 1 base, and 15 bases separated the two germline ends. The CDR3 is 16 amino acids. CDR1 SGHRS and CDR2 YFSETQ come from the germline V gene. CDR3 bases: TGCGCCAGCAGCCTTCTCCGGACCCCTTCCTACAATGAGCAGTTCTTC. Protein: CASSLLRTPSYNEQFF.

The genes are TRBV6-1 and TRBJ1-1, with a tentative D call TRBD1 (5 bases). V dropped 4 bases and J dropped 4 bases, with 10 bases sitting between them. The CDR3 contains 13 residues. Looked up from germline, CDR1 is MNHNS and CDR2 is SASEGT. CDR3 protein: CASSVGPITEAFF. As DNA, the CDR3 is TGTGCCAGCAGTGTGGGACCCATCACTGAAGCTTTCTTT.

CDR3 region: CASSLTLDYSYNEQFF. The CDR3 DNA reads TGTGCCAGCAGCTTGACACTTGATTACTCCTACAATGAGCAGTTCTTC. The rearrangement links TRBV11-2 to TRBJ2-1; D is undetermined. The CDR3 runs 16 residues. Per germline, CDR1 SGHAT and CDR2 FQNNGV. Trimming removed 3 bases at V and 0 bases at J, with 12 bases between. The full variable domain, its missing parts supplied by reference TRBV11-2 and TRBJ2-1, is EAGVAQSPRYKIIEKRQSVAFWCNPISGHATLYWYQQILGQGPKLLIQFQNNGVVDDSQLPKDRFSAERLKGVDSTLKIQPAKLEDSAVYLCASSLTLDYSYNEQFFGPGTRLTVL.

The chain joins TRBV28 to TRBJ1-4; possibly TRBD1 for D (6 bases). The length of the CDR3 is 14 residues. CDR1 and CDR2 (germline): MDHEN, SYDVKM. Trimming left V 7 bases short and J 4 bases short, with 13 bases between. Written as DNA, the CDR3 is TGTGCCAGCACCCCCACAGGGTATAATGAAAAACTGTTTTTT. As protein: CASTPTGYNEKLFF. Complete variable domain (other parts from reference TRBV28 and TRBJ1-4): DVKVTQSSRYLVKRTGEKVFLECVQDMDHENMFWYRQDPGLGLRLIYFSYDVKMKEKGDIPEGYSVSREKKERFSLILESASTNQTSMYLCASTPTGYNEKLFFGSGTQLSVL.

The J gene is TRBJ2-1, the V gene TRBV5-1; D is unclear. The germline V and J ends were trimmed by 0 bases and 9 bases, with 13 bases remaining between them. This CDR3 region has 14 residues. Germline V CDR1 and CDR2: SGHRS, YFSETQ. CDR3 DNA sequence: TGCGCCAGCAGCTTGGGCCAGGTCGTTGGTGAGCAGTTCTTC. As protein: CASSLGQVVGEQFF.

The chain joins TRBV6-6 to TRBJ1-1; D not certain. Germline lookup yields CDR1 MNHNY and CDR2 SVGAGI (reference sequence). The CDR3 consists of 14 residues. V dropped 2 bases and J dropped 3 bases, with 10 bases sitting between them. CDR3 nucleotides: TGTGCCAGCAGTTACCCAACGGATCACACTGAAGCTTTCTTT. It codes for CASSYPTDHTEAFF.

V gene TRBV6-5 combines with J gene TRBJ1-4; D is possibly TRBD1 (5 bases). This CDR3 has 14 amino acids. The germline CDR1 and CDR2 sequences are MNHEY and SVGAGI. V was trimmed by 3 bases and J by 5 bases, leaving 10 bases between them. The DNA of the CDR3 is TGTGCCAGCAGTTATACGGGGCCAAATGAAAAACTGTTTTTT. Protein: CASSYTGPNEKLFF.